This TCR beta chain derives from a study of cytomegalovirus exposure and HLA in healthy donors. Points from the study as a whole: Per a prior analysis, the majority of TCR beta V segments were productive roughly 90% or roughly 30% of the time. Later analysis demonstrated an association between a missense DCLRE1C variant and TCR beta V- and J-gene trimming. Presence/absence comparisons presumed near-even sequencing depth among donors. Diagnosis of cytomegalovirus status made by the classifier reportedly showed high specificity and sensitivity.

Trimming cost V 3 bases and J 0 bases; bases outside gene matches: 3. Germline loops: CDR1 LNHDA, CDR2 SQIVND (reference sequence). The CDR3 length is 17 residues. A note on this clone: Antigen specificity is unknown.

The PCR was carried out with 60 Vbeta primers and 13 Jbeta primers. Profiled with immunoSEQ multiplex PCR; TCRdb holds only in-frame clones, not every one. The profile shows 120,000 or so clones, 75% to 90% of them singletons. The sequencing sample was made of PBMCs. The receptor comes from a man aged 25 to 45 in good health and CMV-seropositive. The rearrangement uses TRBV19 and TRBJ1-6, with 9 bases aligning to TRBD1. CDR3 nucleotides: TGTGCCAGTAGTATCGGACAGGGGAGCTCCTATAATTCACCCCTCCACTTT. This sequence encodes CASSIGQGSSYNSPLHF.